The following is a T cell receptor beta chain sequence with its context. Its target is not known. No fewer than 6 million PBMCs went into each sample. The authors ran a second PCR of roughly 7 to 11 cycles using a sample-barcoded 5' primer and a J-beta primer mix. MiXCR, run by TCRdb on the 5' RACE reads, gives a single entry per CDR3 protein. The sample shows about 970,000 distinct CDR3 sequences, roughly 51% of them seen only once. The record originates from a study of blood T cells in healthy people across ages. Regarding the study as a whole: Across the age range, TCR beta diversity per million T cells fell in a roughly linear way.

This CDR3 contains 13 residues. Germline V gene lookup returns CDR1 DFQATT and CDR2 SNEGSKA (reference sequence). V was cut by 6 bases and J by 5 bases, with 15 bases left in between. The V gene is TRBV20-1, the J gene TRBJ2-3; D is possibly TRBD2 (6 bases). The sample comprised blood. This sequence originates from a woman aged 55-75 years in good health. The CDR3: CSAEGRGIDTQYF. Written as DNA, the CDR3 is TGCAGTGCCGAGGGGCGGGGAATAGATACGCAGTATTTT.